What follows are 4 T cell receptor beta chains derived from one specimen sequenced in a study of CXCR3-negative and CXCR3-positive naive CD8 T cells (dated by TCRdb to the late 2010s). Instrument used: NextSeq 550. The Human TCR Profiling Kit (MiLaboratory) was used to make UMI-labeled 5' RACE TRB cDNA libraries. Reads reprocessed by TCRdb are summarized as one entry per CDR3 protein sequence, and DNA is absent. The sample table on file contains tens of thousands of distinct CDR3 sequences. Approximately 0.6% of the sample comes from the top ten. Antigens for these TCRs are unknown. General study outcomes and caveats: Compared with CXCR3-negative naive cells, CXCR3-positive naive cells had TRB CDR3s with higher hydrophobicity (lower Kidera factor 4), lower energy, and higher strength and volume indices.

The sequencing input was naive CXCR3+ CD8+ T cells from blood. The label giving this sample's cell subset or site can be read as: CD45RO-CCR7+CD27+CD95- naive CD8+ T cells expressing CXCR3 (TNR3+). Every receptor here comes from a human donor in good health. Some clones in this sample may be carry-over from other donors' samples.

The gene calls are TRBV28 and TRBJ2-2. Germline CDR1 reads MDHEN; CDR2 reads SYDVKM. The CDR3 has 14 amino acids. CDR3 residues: CASSSNVNTGELFF.

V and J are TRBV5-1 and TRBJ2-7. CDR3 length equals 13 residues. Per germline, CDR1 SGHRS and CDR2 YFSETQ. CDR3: CASSFGTGYEQYF.

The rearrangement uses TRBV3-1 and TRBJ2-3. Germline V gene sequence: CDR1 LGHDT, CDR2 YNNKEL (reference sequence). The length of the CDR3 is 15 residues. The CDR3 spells CASSQEIASTDTQYF.

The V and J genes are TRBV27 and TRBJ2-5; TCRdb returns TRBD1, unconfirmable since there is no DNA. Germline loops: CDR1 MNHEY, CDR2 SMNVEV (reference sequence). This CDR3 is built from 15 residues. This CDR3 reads CASAGTPEYQETQYF.